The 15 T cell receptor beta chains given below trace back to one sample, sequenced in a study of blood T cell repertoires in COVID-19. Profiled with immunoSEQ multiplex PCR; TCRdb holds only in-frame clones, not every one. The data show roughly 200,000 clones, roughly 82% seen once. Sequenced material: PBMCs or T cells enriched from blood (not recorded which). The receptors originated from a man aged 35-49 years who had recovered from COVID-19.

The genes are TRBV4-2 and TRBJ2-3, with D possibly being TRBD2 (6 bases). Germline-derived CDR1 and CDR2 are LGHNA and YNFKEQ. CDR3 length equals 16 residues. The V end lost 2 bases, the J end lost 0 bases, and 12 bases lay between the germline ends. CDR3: CASSQIPGLSTDTQYF. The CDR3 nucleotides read TGTGCCAGCAGCCAAATCCCGGGACTTAGCACAGATACGCAGTATTTT.

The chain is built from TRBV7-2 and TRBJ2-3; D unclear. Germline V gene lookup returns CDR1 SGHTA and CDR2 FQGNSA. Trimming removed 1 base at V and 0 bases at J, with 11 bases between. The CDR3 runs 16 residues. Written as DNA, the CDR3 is TGTGCCAGCAGCTTAGTCGTGGCGGTTAGCACAGATACGCAGTATTTT. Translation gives CASSLVVAVSTDTQYF.

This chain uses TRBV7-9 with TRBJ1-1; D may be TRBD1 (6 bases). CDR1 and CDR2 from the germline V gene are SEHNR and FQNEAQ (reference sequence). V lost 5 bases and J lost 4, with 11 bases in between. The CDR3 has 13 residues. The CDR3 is CASSLGGPTEAFF. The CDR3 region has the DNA TGTGCCAGCAGCCTAGGGGGGCCCACTGAAGCTTTCTTT.

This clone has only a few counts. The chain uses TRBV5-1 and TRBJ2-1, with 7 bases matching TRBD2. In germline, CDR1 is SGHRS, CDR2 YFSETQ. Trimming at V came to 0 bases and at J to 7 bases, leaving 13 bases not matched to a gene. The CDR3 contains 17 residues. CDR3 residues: CASSLERGLADENEQFF. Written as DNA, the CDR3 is TGCGCCAGCAGCTTGGAACGCGGGCTAGCGGACGAAAATGAGCAGTTCTTC.

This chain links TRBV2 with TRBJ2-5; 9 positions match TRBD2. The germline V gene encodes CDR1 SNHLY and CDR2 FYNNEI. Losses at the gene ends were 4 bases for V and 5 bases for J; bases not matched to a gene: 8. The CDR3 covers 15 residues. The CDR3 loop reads CASSGAGGPSETQYF. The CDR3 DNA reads TGTGCCAGCAGTGGGGCGGGAGGGCCCTCGGAGACCCAGTACTTC.

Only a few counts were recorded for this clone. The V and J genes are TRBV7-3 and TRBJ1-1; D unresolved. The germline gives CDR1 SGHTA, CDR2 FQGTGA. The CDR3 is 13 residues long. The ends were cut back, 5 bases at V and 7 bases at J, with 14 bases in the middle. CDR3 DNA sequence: TGTGCCAGCAGCCCCTACGGTGTTTTTGAAGCTTTCTTT. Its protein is CASSPYGVFEAFF.

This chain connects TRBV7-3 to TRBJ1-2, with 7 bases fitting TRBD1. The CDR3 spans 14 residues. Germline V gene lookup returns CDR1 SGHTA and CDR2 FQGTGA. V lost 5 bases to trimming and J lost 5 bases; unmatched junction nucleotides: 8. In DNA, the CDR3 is TGTGCCAGCAGCCCTGGGACAGCCGAGTATGGCTACACCTTC. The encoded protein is CASSPGTAEYGYTF.

The CDR3 nucleotides read TGTGCCAGCAACCCCCCAGGGGGGACTGAAGCTTTCTTT. As protein: CASNPPGGTEAFF. The gene calls are TRBV9 and TRBJ1-1, with 7 bases matching TRBD1. The CDR3 spans 13 residues. Trimming took 6 bases from V and 5 from J; bases not matched to a gene: 7. The germline V gene has CDR1 SGDLS and CDR2 YYNGEE.

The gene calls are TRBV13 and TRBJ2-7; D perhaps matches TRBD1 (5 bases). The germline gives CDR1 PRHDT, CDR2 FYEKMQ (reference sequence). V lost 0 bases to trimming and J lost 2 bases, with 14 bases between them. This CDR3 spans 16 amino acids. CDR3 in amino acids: CASSLGSRQRPYEQYF. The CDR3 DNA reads TGTGCCAGCAGCTTAGGTTCGAGACAGCGACCCTACGAGCAGTACTTC.

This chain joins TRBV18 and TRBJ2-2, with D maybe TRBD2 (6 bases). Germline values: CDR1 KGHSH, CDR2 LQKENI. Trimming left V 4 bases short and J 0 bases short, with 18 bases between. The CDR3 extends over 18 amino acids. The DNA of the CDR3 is TGTGCCAGCTCACAAAGGCCCAGGGCTAGCGCGAACACCGGGGAGCTGTTTTTT. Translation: CASSQRPRASANTGELFF.

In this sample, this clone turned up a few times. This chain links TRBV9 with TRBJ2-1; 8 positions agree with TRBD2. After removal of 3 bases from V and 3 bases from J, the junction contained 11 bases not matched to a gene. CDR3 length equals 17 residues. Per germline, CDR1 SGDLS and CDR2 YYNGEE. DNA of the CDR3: TGTGCCAGCAGCGAGGAGGGTACTAGCGGATACTACAATGAGCAGTTCTTC. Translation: CASSEEGTSGYYNEQFF.

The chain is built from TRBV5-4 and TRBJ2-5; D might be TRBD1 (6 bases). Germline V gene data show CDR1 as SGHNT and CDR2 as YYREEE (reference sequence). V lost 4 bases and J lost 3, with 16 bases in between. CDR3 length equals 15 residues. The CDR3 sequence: CASSLTQGVEETQYF. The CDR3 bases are TGTGCCAGCAGCCTTACACAGGGAGTAGAAGAGACCCAGTACTTC. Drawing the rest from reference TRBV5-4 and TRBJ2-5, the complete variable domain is ETGVTQSPTHLIKTRGQQVTLRCSSQSGHNTVSWYQQALGQGPQFIFQYYREEENGRGNFPPRFSGLQFPNYSSELNVNALELDDSALYLCASSLTQGVEETQYFGPGTRLLVL.

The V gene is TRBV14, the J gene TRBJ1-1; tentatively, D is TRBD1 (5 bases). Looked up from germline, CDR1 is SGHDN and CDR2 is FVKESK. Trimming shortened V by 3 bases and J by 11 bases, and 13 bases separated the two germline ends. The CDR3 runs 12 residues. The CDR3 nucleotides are TGTGCCAGCAGCCAGACCGGGACTAGTGCTTTCTTT. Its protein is CASSQTGTSAFF.

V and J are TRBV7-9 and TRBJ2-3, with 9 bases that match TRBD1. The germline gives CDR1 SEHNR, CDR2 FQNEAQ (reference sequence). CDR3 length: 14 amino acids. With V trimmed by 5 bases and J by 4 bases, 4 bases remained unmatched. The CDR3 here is CASSQDRGSDTQYF. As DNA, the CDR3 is TGTGCCAGCAGCCAGGACAGGGGATCAGATACGCAGTATTTT.

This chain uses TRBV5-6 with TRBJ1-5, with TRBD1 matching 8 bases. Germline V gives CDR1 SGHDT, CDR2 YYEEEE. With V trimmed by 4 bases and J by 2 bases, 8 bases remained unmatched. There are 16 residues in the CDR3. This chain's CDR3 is CASSPTGGRRNQPQHF. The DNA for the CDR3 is TGTGCCAGCAGCCCCACAGGGGGGCGACGCAATCAGCCCCAGCATTTT.